The rows below give T cell receptor beta chains drawn from one sample of a study of blood T cells in healthy people across ages. MiXCR was run by TCRdb on the 5' RACE reads, yielding one entry per CDR3 protein. Here the sample spans about 560,000 distinct CDR3 sequences, about a quarter being singletons. The same data also contributed to another study, on T cells of mothers and their children.

Source material: blood. These receptors came from a boy younger than 10 in good health. CDR3s include the opening cysteine and the closing phenylalanine or tryptophan. A D gene is named only where the DNA matches it firmly. Not all rows give a size; the values are once, few, many and, for expanded clones, a class.

V gene	D gene	clone size	J gene	CDR3 protein	CDR3 DNA
TRBV9	.	.	TRBJ1-6	CASSVGPASSYNSPLHF	TGTGCCAGCAGCGTAGGGCCGGCGAGCTCCTATAATTCACCCCTCCACTTT
TRBV4-3	TRBD1	.	TRBJ2-4	CASSQEGRQGANIQYF	TGCGCCAGCAGCCAAGAGGGGCGGCAGGGGGCAAACATTCAGTACTTC
TRBV5-1	TRBD1	few	TRBJ2-2	CASSEEPGQGDTGELFF	TGCGCCAGCAGCGAGGAGCCGGGACAGGGGGACACCGGGGAGCTGTTTTTT
TRBV20-1	.	.	TRBJ2-4	CSARDGGGAKNIQYF	TGCAGTGCCCGGGATGGAGGGGGCGCCAAAAACATTCAGTACTTC
TRBV30	.	once	TRBJ2-1	CAWSQSSVDEQFF	TGTGCCTGGAGCCAGTCTAGTGTCGATGAGCAGTTCTTC
TRBV19	TRBD1	.	TRBJ2-2	CASSQSWDRGTGELFF	TGTGCCAGTAGTCAATCTTGGGACAGGGGCACCGGGGAGCTGTTTTTT
TRBV10-3	.	.	TRBJ2-3	CAISGTDTDTQYF	TGTGCCATCAGTGGGACGGACACAGATACGCAGTATTTT
TRBV4-3	.	.	TRBJ2-1	CASSQDRPDEQFF	TGCGCCAGCAGCCAAGATCGGCCGGATGAGCAGTTCTTC
TRBV10-3	TRBD2	few	TRBJ2-1	CARRLAGGRIEQFF	TGTGCCAGGAGACTAGCGGGAGGTAGGATTGAGCAGTTCTTC
TRBV6-6	TRBD1	few	TRBJ1-4	CASSDTDRGEKLFF	TGTGCCAGCAGTGACACCGACAGGGGTGAAAAACTGTTTTTT
TRBV12-3/TRBV12-4	.	.	TRBJ2-7	CASSIGHGSYEQYF	TGTGCCAGCAGTATAGGGCACGGATCCTACGAGCAGTACTTC
TRBV7-2	TRBD2	.	TRBJ2-1	CASSLDLAAVEQFF	TGTGCCAGCAGCTTAGATCTAGCGGCGGTTGAGCAGTTCTTC
TRBV20-1	.	.	TRBJ1-4	CSAREGAGVFF	TGCAGTGCTAGAGAGGGGGCAGGGGTGTTTTTT
TRBV27	.	.	TRBJ2-7	CASSLNPPGYYEQYF	TGTGCCAGCAGTTTAAACCCGCCGGGGTACTACGAGCAGTACTTC
TRBV6-2/TRBV6-3	.	few	TRBJ1-1	CASNEPGTPNTEAFF	TGTGCCAGCAACGAACCCGGGACCCCAAACACTGAAGCTTTCTTT
TRBV6-6	.	.	TRBJ2-1	CASSPTSTNEQFF	TGTGCCAGCAGTCCGACTAGTACCAATGAGCAGTTCTTC
TRBV20-1	.	.	TRBJ1-2	CSAKRETDRANYGYTF	TGCAGTGCTAAGAGAGAGACGGACAGAGCTAACTATGGCTACACCTTC
TRBV7-9	.	few	TRBJ1-2	CASSLVPRRPPHYGYTF	TGTGCCAGCAGCTTAGTTCCCCGGCGGCCCCCTCACTATGGCTACACCTTC
TRBV5-1	TRBD2	few	TRBJ2-5	CASSLAVSGYETQYF	TGCGCCAGCAGCTTGGCAGTTAGCGGGTATGAGACCCAGTACTTC
TRBV28	TRBD2	.	TRBJ2-5	CASSYRLAGVQETQYF	TGTGCCAGCAGTTACCGACTAGCGGGAGTCCAAGAGACCCAGTACTTC
TRBV28	.	few	TRBJ2-1	CASISTSNEQFF	TGTGCCAGCATCAGCACTAGCAATGAGCAGTTCTTC
TRBV25-1	.	.	TRBJ1-2	CASSPREEGYGYTF	TGTGCCAGCAGCCCCAGGGAGGAGGGCTATGGCTACACCTTC
TRBV7-2	TRBD2	few	TRBJ2-5	CASSLASGRAQETQYF	TGTGCCAGCAGCTTAGCTAGCGGGAGGGCTCAAGAGACCCAGTACTTC
TRBV7-6	.	few	TRBJ2-7	CASSLARGWSYEQYF	TGTGCCAGCAGCTTAGCAAGGGGATGGTCCTACGAGCAGTACTTC
TRBV7-2	TRBD2	once	TRBJ2-7	CASSETSGVNEQYF	TGTGCCAGCAGCGAAACTAGCGGGGTGAACGAGCAGTACTTC
TRBV27	.	.	TRBJ2-7	CASSLSPASYEQYF	TGTGCCAGCAGTTTATCCCCGGCGAGCTACGAGCAGTACTTC
TRBV7-8	TRBD1	few	TRBJ2-5	CASSFAGQGAWETQYF	TGTGCCAGCAGCTTTGCGGGACAGGGGGCTTGGGAGACCCAGTACTTC
TRBV11-3	.	.	TRBJ2-1	CASSITPRSYNEQFF	TGTGCCAGCAGCATTACTCCGAGATCCTACAATGAGCAGTTCTTC
TRBV9	.	.	TRBJ2-4	CAGSLLDGKNIQYF	TGTGCCGGCAGCCTTCTGGACGGGAAAAACATTCAGTACTTC
TRBV7-9	TRBD2	.	TRBJ2-1	CASSLRRLADSYNEQFF	TGTGCCAGCAGCTTACGCCGACTAGCAGACTCCTACAATGAGCAGTTCTTC
TRBV5-6	TRBD1	few	TRBJ1-2	CASRVGRQGIGYTF	TGTGCCAGCCGAGTGGGGCGACAGGGTATAGGCTACACCTTC
TRBV20-1	.	.	TRBJ1-2	CSASSRNYGYTF	TGCAGTGCTAGTTCAAGAAACTATGGCTACACCTTC
TRBV20-1	.	.	TRBJ1-1	CSASSPGGGVNTEAFF	TGCAGTGCTAGTTCCCCTGGGGGAGGGGTGAACACTGAAGCTTTCTTT
TRBV6-2/TRBV6-3	TRBD2	.	TRBJ2-7	CASSRLADFYEQYF	TGTGCCAGCAGTCGACTAGCGGACTTCTACGAGCAGTACTTC
TRBV9	.	few	TRBJ2-5	CASSVGSVPQETQYF	TGTGCCAGCAGCGTAGGTAGCGTTCCCCAAGAGACCCAGTACTTC
TRBV11-2	.	once	TRBJ2-2	CASRPTGTGELFF	TGTGCCAGCAGGCCTACAGGGACCGGGGAGCTGTTTTTT
TRBV6-5	TRBD1	once	TRBJ1-6	CASSYLTGQGRNSPLHF	TGTGCCAGCAGTTACCTAACGGGACAGGGACGCAATTCACCCCTCCACTTT